The TCR beta chain described here comes from a study of patients and donors after allogeneic stem cell transplantation. The CDR3 contains 15 residues. V was pared by 6 bases and J by 6 bases, with 13 bases of the junction left unmatched. Germline CDR1 and CDR2: MNHNS and SASEGT. There are a few counts of this clonotype. TCRdb redid the calling of the RT-PCR reads with MiXCR, one entry per CDR3 protein. The sample includes 800,000 to 1,000,000 distinct CDR3 sequences, around 17% of them seen just once. The receptor's source is a human donor who was either an allogeneic HSCT recipient or a stem cell or donor lymphocyte infusion donor (not recorded which). It is not recorded whose cells these are; they may come from a transplant donor. The sequenced material came from blood, either unsorted or a sorted T cell fraction (not recorded which). This sequence joins TRBV6-1 and TRBJ2-7; 8 bases align to TRBD1. CDR3 sequence reads: CASRTTWTGTREQYF. The CDR3 coding sequence is TGTGCCAGCAGAACAACGTGGACAGGGACTCGCGAGCAGTACTTC.